This T cell receptor (beta chain) was sequenced in a study of CXCR3-negative and CXCR3-positive naive CD8 T cells. Background on the study: The study obtained around 140 million TRB reads, about 1.5 +/- 0.3 million per library. The study, taken as a whole, reports: Diversity proved comparably high across both naive subsets and much lower in memory CD8+ cells. Similar TRBV-TRBJ usage was seen in naive cells (both CXCR3-negative and CXCR3-positive), but memory cells differed. In CXCR3-positive naive cells, the TRB CDR3s were more hydrophobic than in CXCR3-negative naive cells.

Naive CD8+ T cells showed CD45RO-CCR7+CD27+CD95-. The method, 5' RACE with UMI labels, was used to prepare the TRB cDNA libraries. No DNA is given; TCRdb re-called the 5' RACE reads and lists each CDR3 protein once. The sample features fewer than 90,000 distinct CDR3 sequences, with approximately 0.5% in its top ten. The CDR3 has 13 amino acids. To note about this clonotype: Its antigen is unknown.

The sequenced material came from naive CXCR3+ CD8+ T cells from blood. As to subset: CD45RO-CCR7+CD27+CD95- naive CD8+ T cells expressing CXCR3 (TNR3+). This sequence originates from a human donor in good health. Some clones in this sample may be carry-over from other donors' samples. V usage is TRBV12-3 or TRBV12-4 and J usage is TRBJ1-1. The CDR3 sequence is CASSSQVRDPWGF.